The entry that follows covers one T cell receptor beta chain sequence. The CDR3 is 16 residues long. The V gene's germline CDR1 is SNHLY and CDR2 FYNNEI. With 7 bases clipped from V and 6 bases from J, the junction kept 15 bases outside the gene matches. The data were taken from a study of blood T cell repertoires in COVID-19. TCRdb's copy holds only in-frame clones and misses some; the assay was immunoSEQ multiplex PCR. This table holds around 45,000 clones, roughly 87% found once. This receptor was obtained from a man in his fifties or sixties with active COVID-19. Sequenced material: peripheral blood. J is TRBJ2-1 and V is TRBV2; 7 bases fit TRBD2. The CDR3 bases are TGTGCCAGCACGGTCGGAAGGACTAGTCCGGCCAATGAGCAGTTCTTC. Protein product: CASTVGRTSPANEQFF.